One T cell receptor (beta chain) is described in this entry. Its specificity is unknown. This specimen belongs to a study of shared clonotypes between healthy human individuals. Germline V gene sequence: CDR1 MNHNY, CDR2 SVGAGI (reference sequence). The CDR3 is made up of 13 amino acids. J lost 5 bases, V lost 6 bases, and 6 bases had no gene match. The protocol was immunoSEQ multiplex PCR, while the TCRdb copy is restricted to in-frame clones and leaves out a portion. The profile covers over a million clones, with roughly 97% appearing a single time and roughly 1.2% taken by the ten largest. Study-level results: All-four-donor shared clonotypes had higher generation probabilities than non-shared clonotypes did.

This chain connects TRBV6-6 to TRBJ2-7; 8 bases line up with TRBD1. The material sequenced was naive CD4+ T cells sorted from blood. The subset here: CD45RA+ positively selected. The origin of this receptor is a man aged 25 to 45 in good health. CDR3: CASSRQGRHEQYF. The CDR3 coding sequence is TGTGCCAGCAGCAGACAGGGGCGGCACGAGCAGTACTTC.